This T cell receptor beta chain was profiled in a study of shared clonotypes between healthy human individuals. V dropped 5 bases and J dropped 4 bases, with 15 bases sitting between them. CDR3 length: 14 residues. Germline CDR1 and CDR2: SGHNT and YENEEA. The protocol was immunoSEQ multiplex PCR, while the TCRdb copy is restricted to in-frame clones and leaves out a portion. The repertoire includes about 2 million clones, approximately 95% of them detected once, and 0.95% to 1.5% sits in the top ten. The naive CD8 fraction comprised CD45RO-negative cells positively selected for CCR7 and excluded terminally differentiated effector memory CD45RA+ cells.

Sequencing was carried out using naive CD8+ T cells sorted from blood. V and J are TRBV11-3 and TRBJ2-7, with a weak D call TRBD1 (6 bases). The origin of this receptor is a man in his late teens or twenties in good health. CDR3 nucleotides: TGTGCCAGCAGCCCTCTAAGGGGGAAATACGAGCAGTACTTC. Its protein product is CASSPLRGKYEQYF. Drawing the rest from reference TRBV11-3 and TRBJ2-7, the complete variable domain is EAGVVQSPRYKIIEKKQPVAFWCNPISGHNTLYWYLQNLGQGPELLIRYENEEAVDDSQLPKDRFSAERLKGVDSTLKIQPAELGDSAVYLCASSPLRGKYEQYFGPGTRLTVT.